Each of the 7 T cell receptor beta chains below was sequenced from the same sample in a study of blood T cell repertoires in COVID-19. Assay used: immunoSEQ multiplex PCR; TCRdb lists only in-frame clones, some missing. The data show roughly 180,000 clones, with approximately 90% seen just once and more than 0.75% held by the top ten. Sequencing was done on a sample of peripheral blood. These receptors were taken from a man aged 18 to 29 with acute or convalescent COVID-19.

This sequence joins TRBV2 and TRBJ2-7; 10 bases align to TRBD2. Germline CDR1 reads SNHLY; CDR2 reads FYNNEI. The J segment lost 3 bases and the V segment lost 3 bases, leaving 5 bases of the junction unmatched. This CDR3 contains 15 residues. CDR3 loop: CASSEWTSGVYEQYF. Written as DNA, the CDR3 is TGTGCCAGCAGTGAGTGGACTAGCGGTGTCTACGAGCAGTACTTC. Combining the CDR3 with reference TRBV2 and TRBJ2-7 gives the whole variable domain EPEVTQTPSHQVTQMGQEVILRCVPISNHLYFYWYRQILGQKVEFLVSFYNNEISEKSEIFDDQFSVERPDGSNFTLKIRSTKLEDSAMYFCASSEWTSGVYEQYFGPGTRLTVT.

The chain links TRBV19 to TRBJ1-2; D is unclear. This CDR3 has 13 residues. The V and J ends lost 3 bases and 7 bases respectively, with 12 bases between them. Per the germline V gene, CDR1 is LNHDA and CDR2 is SQIVND (reference sequence). The CDR3 spells CASSIRESAGYTF. The DNA for the CDR3 is TGTGCCAGTAGTATTCGAGAATCTGCTGGCTACACCTTC.

This chain links TRBV11-2 with TRBJ2-3, with 7 bases matching TRBD1. Germline V gene lookup returns CDR1 SGHAT and CDR2 FQNNGV. This CDR3 is built from 14 residues. Unmatched junction bases numbered 3, after V lost 4 bases and J lost 2 bases. CDR3 in amino acids: CASSSRGLTDTQYF. As DNA, the CDR3 is TGTGCCAGCAGCTCGAGGGGGCTCACAGATACGCAGTATTTT.

The chain employs TRBV5-4 and TRBJ1-1, with D hard to call. The germline V gene encodes CDR1 SGHNT and CDR2 YYREEE (reference sequence). CDR3 size: 13 residues. V lost 2 bases, J lost 1 base, and 6 bases lay in between. In DNA, the CDR3 is TGTGCCAGCAGCTTTTACGGGAACACTGAAGCTTTCTTT. It translates to CASSFYGNTEAFF. The full variable domain, rest sourced from reference TRBV5-4 and TRBJ1-1, is ETGVTQSPTHLIKTRGQQVTLRCSSQSGHNTVSWYQQALGQGPQFIFQYYREEENGRGNFPPRFSGLQFPNYSSELNVNALELDDSALYLCASSFYGNTEAFFGQGTRLTVV.

The chain uses TRBV28 and TRBJ1-6, with TRBD1 matching over 8 bases. Germline V gives CDR1 MDHEN, CDR2 SYDVKM. This CDR3 contains 15 residues. J lost 6 bases, V lost 6 bases, and 7 bases had no gene match. As DNA, the CDR3 is TGTGCCAGCAGAGCAGACAGGGGTCCTAATTCACCCCTCCACTTT. This gives the protein CASRADRGPNSPLHF.

The gene calls are TRBV7-8 and TRBJ2-7, with a possible D match to TRBD1 (6 bases). V shed 3 bases and J shed 0 bases, with 9 bases lying between them. Germline CDR1 is SGHVS and CDR2 is FQNEAQ. The CDR3 sequence is 14 residues long. The CDR3 reads CASSFGTFSYEQYV. CDR3 coding DNA: TGTGCCAGCAGCTTCGGGACATTCTCCTACGAGCAGTACGTC.

This clone was observed once. The J gene is TRBJ2-1, the V gene TRBV29-1; perhaps TRBD1 as D (5 bases). This CDR3 region has 14 residues. Trimming left V 7 bases short and J 0 bases short, with 13 bases between. CDR1 and CDR2 from the germline V gene are SQVTM and ANQGSEA. The CDR3 coding sequence is TGCAGCGCCGAACCAGACAGCTCCTACAATGAGCAGTTCTTC. Encoded protein: CSAEPDSSYNEQFF.